One sample yielded the 31 T cell receptor beta chains listed below, sequenced in a study of T cell responses to AZD1222 COVID-19 vaccine. The assay was immunoSEQ multiplex PCR, and TCRdb's table has in-frame clones only and misses some. The sample lists about 150,000 clones, 75% to 95% occurring once. The sample was peripheral blood, taken on day 0 of AZD1222 vaccination. These receptors all come from an adult in good health.

The chain has TRBV11-2 and TRBJ1-1; 8 bases are shared with TRBD1. CDR3 length equals 14 residues. J was trimmed by 4 bases and V by 5 bases; bases with no gene match: 6. The germline V gene encodes CDR1 SGHAT and CDR2 FQNNGV. CDR3 in DNA: TGTGCCAGCAGCGTTAGACAGGGGCCCACTGAAGCTTTCTTT. Translating gives CASSVRQGPTEAFF.

This clone is a singleton in its sample. The chain joins TRBV7-9 to TRBJ1-1; TRBD1 matches at 8 bases. The germline CDR1 and CDR2 sequences are SEHNR and FQNEAQ (reference sequence). Trimming took 11 bases from V and 0 from J; bases not matched to a gene: 5. This CDR3 region has 13 residues. The CDR3 DNA follows: TGTGCCGGACTCAGGGGGCTGAACACTGAAGCTTTCTTT. Residues: CAGLRGLNTEAFF.

The V gene is TRBV6-6, the J gene TRBJ1-3; 9 bases align to TRBD1. Trimming took 5 bases from V and 0 from J; bases not matched to a gene: 8. Germline CDR1 is MNHNY and CDR2 is SVGAGI (reference sequence). The CDR3 totals 17 residues. The CDR3 DNA is TGTGCCAGCAGTCTAGGACAGGGGCTCCTCTCTGGAAACACCATATATTTT. Translated, it gives CASSLGQGLLSGNTIYF.

This chain connects TRBV12-3 or TRBV12-4 to TRBJ1-2; D might be TRBD1 (5 bases). This CDR3 is built from 13 residues. V was pared by 6 bases and J by 4 bases, with 12 bases between. CDR3 residues: CASRTQARYGYTF. For the CDR3, the DNA is TGTGCCAGCAGAACACAGGCCCGCTATGGCTACACCTTC.

With respect to this clone: The same CDR3 also results from other DNA sequences found in this sample. Here the CDR3 reads CASSFTGGEQYF. CDR3 coding DNA: TGTGCCAGCAGTTTTACAGGGGGCGAGCAGTACTTC. This chain links TRBV27 with TRBJ2-7; 8 bases are a match to TRBD1. The V and J ends lost 3 bases and 6 bases, in that order; junction bases with no gene match: 1. Germline CDR1 is MNHEY and CDR2 is SMNVEV (reference sequence). This CDR3 is built from 12 residues.

V gene TRBV4-2 combines with J gene TRBJ2-7; 7 bases map to TRBD1. V lost 0 bases, J lost 2 bases, and 4 bases stayed unmatched. This CDR3 comprises 15 residues. The germline CDR1 and CDR2 sequences are LGHNA and YNFKEQ. CDR3 DNA: TGTGCCAGCAGCCAAGAGACAGGGTCACCCTACGAGCAGTACTTC. Its translation is CASSQETGSPYEQYF.

The chain carries TRBV5-1 and TRBJ2-2, with TRBD2 matching 12 bases. The CDR3 has 15 residues. Germline V lookup: CDR1 SGHRS, CDR2 YFSETQ. V was clipped by 4 bases and J by 7 bases; unmatched bases: 5. The CDR3 DNA reads as TGCGCCAGCAGCCTAGCGGGAGGGCTGGACGGGGAGCTGTTTTTT. As protein: CASSLAGGLDGELFF.

The table lists this clone with a count of one. V usage is TRBV2 and J usage is TRBJ2-5; 7 bases are shared with TRBD2. The CDR3 spans 14 residues. Germline CDR1 reads SNHLY; CDR2 reads FYNNEI. V dropped 3 bases and J dropped 1; count of bases not matched to a gene: 2. The CDR3 reads CASSEPSGQETQYF. The CDR3 DNA reads as TGTGCCAGCAGTGAGCCTAGCGGCCAAGAGACCCAGTACTTC.

This clone came up a few times. This chain uses TRBV4-1 with TRBJ1-5; weak D call: TRBD1 (6 bases). The CDR3 is made up of 14 amino acids. Germline values: CDR1 MGHRA, CDR2 YSYEKL. V dropped 2 bases and J dropped 5 bases, with 10 bases sitting between them. The CDR3 is CASSQTSGDQPQHF. CDR3 sequence (DNA): TGCGCCAGCAGCCAAACTTCAGGGGATCAGCCCCAGCATTTT.

This clone showed up just once. The chain combines TRBV7-9 with TRBJ2-1; 12 bases agree with TRBD2. CDR1 is SEHNR and CDR2 is FQNEAQ in the germline V gene (reference sequence). The J segment lost 5 bases and the V segment lost 6 bases, leaving 5 bases of the junction unmatched. The CDR3 loop spans 15 amino acids. DNA for the CDR3: TGTGCCAGCAGGGCACTAGCGGGAGGAAACAATGAGCAGTTCTTC. This translates into CASRALAGGNNEQFF.

V gene TRBV15 combines with J gene TRBJ2-1, with 8 bases fitting TRBD2. The ends lost 0 bases at V and 7 bases at J; junction bases unmatched: 11. Germline loops: CDR1 LNHNV, CDR2 YYDKDF (reference sequence). The CDR3 is 17 amino acids. The CDR3 region is CATSRDVSGLARNEQFF. The CDR3, as DNA: TGTGCCACCAGCAGAGATGTCTCCGGACTAGCTCGTAATGAGCAGTTCTTC.

This chain joins TRBV24-1 and TRBJ2-2; TRBD2 matches 10 bases. Germline V CDR1 and CDR2: KGHDR, SFDVKD. Trimming removed 7 bases from V and 3 bases from J; junction bases left unmatched: 4. CDR3 length: 15 residues. CDR3 sequence (DNA): TGTGCCACCAGGACCGGGACTAGCGACACCGGGGAGCTGTTTTTT. This sequence encodes CATRTGTSDTGELFF.

The chain links TRBV9 to TRBJ2-3; 11 nucleotides align to TRBD2. Germline V lookup: CDR1 SGDLS, CDR2 YYNGEE. V lost 3 bases and J lost 6; bases outside the gene matches: 6. The CDR3 extends over 15 amino acids. Here the CDR3 reads CASSGSGRAGDTQYF. Written as DNA, the CDR3 is TGTGCCAGCAGCGGTAGCGGGAGGGCCGGGGATACGCAGTATTTT.

J is TRBJ2-4 and V is TRBV28, with D perhaps TRBD1 (5 bases). Trimming stripped 7 bases from V and 9 bases from J, with 16 bases between. The CDR3 loop spans 13 amino acids. Germline V lookup: CDR1 MDHEN, CDR2 SYDVKM. In DNA form, the CDR3 reads TGTGCCAGCAATGTGGCCAGAAGGGGCATTCAGTACTTC. Translation gives CASNVARRGIQYF. Based on the CDR3 plus reference TRBV28 and TRBJ2-4, the full variable domain is DVKVTQSSRYLVKRTGEKVFLECVQDMDHENMFWYRQDPGLGLRLIYFSYDVKMKEKGDIPEGYSVSREKKERFSLILESASTNQTSMYLCASNVARRGIQYFGAGTRLSVL.

CDR3 region: CASSPQTGGGFVYGYTF. The CDR3 DNA reads TGTGCCAGCAGTCCCCAGACAGGGGGCGGATTCGTGTATGGCTACACCTTC. V usage is TRBV6-2 or TRBV6-3 and J usage is TRBJ1-2; 10 bases map to TRBD1. Germline V gene sequence: CDR1 MNHEY, CDR2 SVGEGT. The ends lost 5 bases at V and 5 bases at J; junction bases unmatched: 14. The CDR3 contains 17 residues.

This clone occurred a few times. The chain combines TRBV28 with TRBJ1-4; 10 bases align to TRBD1. CDR3 size: 15 residues. CDR1 MDHEN and CDR2 SYDVKM come from the germline V gene. Losses at the gene ends were 6 bases for V and 7 bases for J; bases not matched to a gene: 8. The CDR3 sequence: CASRPRQGAFEKLFF. CDR3 bases: TGTGCCAGCAGGCCAAGACAGGGGGCTTTTGAAAAACTGTTTTTT.

J is TRBJ1-5 and V is TRBV9; 7 bases line up with TRBD1. J gave up 5 bases and V 0 bases, and 5 bases lay outside the gene matches. This CDR3 has 15 amino acids. Germline lookup yields CDR1 SGDLS and CDR2 YYNGEE. The CDR3 DNA is TGTGCCAGCAGCGTAGGTATCAGGGGGGATCAGCCCCAGCATTTT. Translation: CASSVGIRGDQPQHF.

V is TRBV6-1 and J is TRBJ1-2; D unresolved. The V end lost 1 base, the J end lost 2 bases, and 5 bases lay between the germline ends. CDR1 is MNHNS and CDR2 is SASEGT in the germline V gene. The CDR3 is 13 residues long. The CDR3 is CASSEVVNYGYTF. In DNA form, the CDR3 reads TGTGCCAGCAGTGAAGTAGTCAACTATGGCTACACCTTC.

This clone was observed a handful of times. This chain joins TRBV2 and TRBJ2-1; a weak D match, TRBD2 (6 bases). Trimming cost V 7 bases and J 4 bases, with 11 bases left between them. This CDR3 has 13 amino acids. The germline CDR1 and CDR2 sequences are SNHLY and FYNNEI. CDR3 amino acids: CASNLARYNEQFF. The CDR3 DNA follows: TGTGCCAGCAACCTAGCGCGATACAATGAGCAGTTCTTC.

The genes are TRBV5-8 and TRBJ2-1; 7 positions match TRBD1. The CDR3 runs 16 residues. Germline values: CDR1 SGHTS, CDR2 YDEGEE. V dropped 0 bases and J dropped 8; count of bases not matched to a gene: 11. CDR3 DNA: TGTGCCAGCAGCTTGGGACAGGGTCTAGGTATCGATGAGCAGTTCTTC. It is translated as CASSLGQGLGIDEQFF.

This clone has only one observation. The chain joins TRBV28 to TRBJ2-7; weak D call: TRBD1 (6 bases). Germline V gene lookup returns CDR1 MDHEN and CDR2 SYDVKM. This CDR3 contains 14 residues. V dropped 2 bases and J dropped 2 bases, with 10 bases sitting between them. The CDR3 DNA reads TGTGCCAGCAGTTTAACCGGGACAACCTACGAGCAGTACTTC. Residues: CASSLTGTTYEQYF.

The chain has TRBV6-2 or TRBV6-3 and TRBJ1-5; D is possibly TRBD1 (5 bases). The CDR3 extends over 14 amino acids. Trimming shortened V by 4 bases and J by 7 bases, and 14 bases separated the two germline ends. Germline-derived CDR1 and CDR2 are MNHEY and SVGEGT. CDR3 sequence (DNA): TGTGCCAGCAGTTCAGGGCAGAAAAACCAGCCCCAGCATTTT. Its translation: CASSSGQKNQPQHF.

The chain joins TRBV28 to TRBJ1-5; D is uncertain. The V and J ends lost 1 base and 11 bases respectively, with 12 bases between them. Germline V lookup: CDR1 MDHEN, CDR2 SYDVKM. This CDR3 has 13 residues. The CDR3: CASSLLQLVTQHF. CDR3 coding DNA: TGTGCCAGCAGTTTATTACAGCTAGTGACCCAGCATTTT.

The V and J genes are TRBV19 and TRBJ2-2; no definite D call. Germline CDR1 and CDR2: LNHDA and SQIVND (reference sequence). There are 13 residues in the CDR3. V lost 6 bases to trimming and J lost 5 bases, with 10 bases between them. The DNA of the CDR3 is TGTGCCAGTAGCTTGCTACAAACCGGGGAGCTGTTTTTT. Residues: CASSLLQTGELFF.

The sample holds a few counts of this clone. The rearrangement uses TRBV20-1 and TRBJ1-1; D gene uncertain. Per germline, CDR1 DFQATT and CDR2 SNEGSKA (reference sequence). Trimming took 5 bases from V and 5 from J, leaving 9 bases between them. This CDR3 contains 11 residues. The CDR3 is CSAASATEAFF. The CDR3 nucleotides read TGCAGTGCTGCCAGTGCGACTGAAGCTTTCTTT.

The chain couples TRBV29-1 to TRBJ2-3, with D unresolved. This CDR3 region has 13 residues. Trimming removed 0 bases from V and 2 bases from J, with 6 bases in between. From germline, CDR1 is SQVTM and CDR2 ANQGSEA. The CDR3 loop is CSVEDSYTDTQYF. CDR3 bases: TGCAGCGTTGAAGACTCGTACACAGATACGCAGTATTTT.

The V call is TRBV24-1, the J call TRBJ1-5; no clear D gene. In germline, CDR1 is KGHDR, CDR2 SFDVKD. The CDR3 sequence is 14 residues long. V lost 4 bases, J lost 0 bases, and 6 bases lay in between. CDR3 sequence: CATSEDYSNQPQHF. The CDR3 DNA sequence: TGTGCCACCAGTGAAGATTATAGCAATCAGCCCCAGCATTTT.

J is TRBJ1-2 and V is TRBV7-9; 10 bases agree with TRBD1. The CDR3 length is 16 residues. Germline CDR1 SEHNR, CDR2 FQNEAQ (reference sequence). After removal of 4 bases from V and 5 bases from J, the junction contained 10 bases not matched to a gene. The CDR3, as DNA: TGTGCCAGCAGCTCCCGGGACAGGGGATTTAGGTATGGCTACACCTTC. Its protein is CASSSRDRGFRYGYTF.

The chain links TRBV7-9 to TRBJ1-1, with D unresolved. This CDR3 has 12 amino acids. Germline-derived CDR1 and CDR2 are SEHNR and FQNEAQ (reference sequence). V was pared by 6 bases and J by 5 bases, with 10 bases between. CDR3 protein: CASSLSVTEAFF. The CDR3 DNA follows: TGTGCCAGCAGTCTCAGTGTGACTGAAGCTTTCTTT.

The chain combines TRBV7-8 with TRBJ1-5; D might be TRBD1 (5 bases). The CDR3 runs 20 residues. V lost 2 bases, J lost 0 bases, and 23 bases lay in between. The germline gives CDR1 SGHVS, CDR2 FQNEAQ. CDR3 sequence (DNA): TGTGCCAGCAGCTTAATTGGGACCTGGTGGCGCATGGATAGCAATCAGCCCCAGCATTTT. Its protein is CASSLIGTWWRMDSNQPQHF.

This chain links TRBV7-2 with TRBJ1-3; D call uncertain. This CDR3 contains 15 residues. Germline CDR1 and CDR2: SGHTA and FQGNSA. V gave up 1 base and J gave up 2 bases, with 9 bases separating them. The CDR3 nucleotides are TGTGCCAGCAGCTTAGTAGTTGCAGCTGGAAACACCATATATTTT. Its translation: CASSLVVAAGNTIYF. The variable domain in full, with the rest retrieved from reference TRBV7-2 and TRBJ1-3, is GAGVSQSPSNKVTEKGKDVELRCDPISGHTALYWYRQSLGQGLEFLIYFQGNSAPDKSGLPSDRFSAERTGGSVSTLTIQRTQQEDSAVYLCASSLVVAAGNTIYFGEGSWLTVV.